This TCR beta chain originates from a study of control samples from healthy donors and cancer patients (dated by TCRdb to 2019 to 2021). CDR1 and CDR2 are drawn from the germline V gene (reference sequence): LGHDT, YNNKEL. Measured from the cysteine to the phenylalanine, the CDR3 is 17 residues long. Only the CDR3 region is kept as DNA, spanning 51 bases read in frame from base 1. The junction shows trimming of 4 bases on V and 13 bases on J, and the gene matches do not reach 22 bases of it. Libraries were made using the immunoSEQ multiplex PCR assay. As stored in TCRdb, this immuneACCESS dataset retains in-frame rearrangements with V and J assigned. A fraction of the clones does not appear; measured against another copy, unresolved V genes explain less than half of the discrepancy, and the remainder lacks a known reason. The sample profile shows some 41,000 clones; around 87% of them were found once. 10% of the sample is in the top ten clones.

This clone was counted a single time. Its antigen is unknown. Base qualities are not at hand, and no much larger clone is one base apart. This sequence was found in a woman between 55 and 75 years old with lung cancer. The V and J segments used are TRBV3-1 (or the pseudogene TRBV3-2) and TRBJ1-2, with 9 middle bases fitting TRBD1. Specimen: PBMCs. The nucleotide sequence reads TGTGCCAGCAGCCTAAAAGGACAGGGGAGTAACAATTTTAACTTCACCTTC. It encodes CASSLKGQGSNNFNFTF.